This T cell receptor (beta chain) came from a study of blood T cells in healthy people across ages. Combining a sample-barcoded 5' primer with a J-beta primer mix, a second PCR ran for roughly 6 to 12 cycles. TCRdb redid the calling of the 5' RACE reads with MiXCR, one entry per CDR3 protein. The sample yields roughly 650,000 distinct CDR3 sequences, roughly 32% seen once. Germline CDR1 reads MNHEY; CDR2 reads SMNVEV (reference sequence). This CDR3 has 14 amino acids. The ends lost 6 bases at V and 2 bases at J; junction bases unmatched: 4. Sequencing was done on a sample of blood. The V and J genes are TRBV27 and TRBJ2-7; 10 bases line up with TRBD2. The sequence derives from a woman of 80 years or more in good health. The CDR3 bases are TGTGCCAGCAGCCCGCTAGCGGGAGCCTACGAGCAGTACTTC. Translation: CASSPLAGAYEQYF.